The source of this T cell receptor beta chain is a study of T cell responses to AZD1222 COVID-19 vaccine. CDR3 length: 16 amino acids. The germline V gene encodes CDR1 SGHRS and CDR2 YFSETQ. The V segment lost 0 bases and the J segment 4 bases; nucleotides outside the gene matches: 6. TCRdb keeps only in-frame clones here, not all; method: immunoSEQ multiplex PCR. In the table there are about 98,000 clones, roughly 84% of which are singletons. The sequencing here drew on peripheral blood, taken on day 0 of AZD1222 vaccination. The J gene is TRBJ2-3, the V gene TRBV5-1; TRBD2 matches at 9 bases. The receptor was isolated from an adult in good health. The CDR3 is CASSLAFAGGADTQYF. DNA of the CDR3: TGCGCCAGCAGCTTGGCGTTTGCGGGGGGGGCAGATACGCAGTATTTT.